This T cell receptor (beta chain) was recovered during a study of PD-L1 blockade in urothelial cancer. Background on the study: Males with bladder-origin urothelial cancer constituted about 90% of the roughly 30 patients. Blood analysis took place 3 weeks (second dose) and 6 weeks after treatment start.

In germline, CDR1 is MNHNS, CDR2 SASEGT. V shed 6 bases, J shed 5 bases, and the junction held 5 bases outside the gene matches. The CDR3 runs to 13 residues. Study-wide results and limits: Durable-benefit patients expanded tumor-associated blood clones more at 3 weeks.

On this clone itself: Its target is unknown.

Described time point: peripheral blood 6 weeks after treatment start. Each patient contributed between 1 and 8 total time points of blood mononuclear cells, pretreatment and during treatment. The repertoire was sequenced with immunoSEQ multiplex PCR; TCRdb's copy has only in-frame clones and lacks some. Of under 40,000 clones in the sample, 70% to 90% were seen once. The V call is TRBV6-1, the J call TRBJ2-5; 8 bases are a match to TRBD1. This clonotype was obtained from an older man with urothelial cancer. The sample here was PBMCs, taken around atezolizumab (anti-PD-L1) treatment. The CDR3 loop reads CASRTGVRETQYF. The CDR3 nucleotides are TGTGCCAGCAGGACAGGGGTACGGGAGACCCAGTACTTC.